This T cell receptor beta chain stems from a study of T cells in Graves' hyperthyroidism and ophthalmopathy. Study-wide findings and caveats: Stable hyperthyroidism was told apart from ophthalmopathy by a model built on 13 V-J features.

It was RNA transcripts that yielded the amplified TCR beta CDR3 regions. The TCR CDR3 was amplified in a first-round RT-PCR using the HTBI primer set. TCRdb processed the multiplex PCR reads anew with MiXCR; each CDR3 protein has one entry. The repertoire holds hundreds of thousands of distinct CDR3 sequences, with roughly 14% as singletons. Inclusion characteristics of ophthalmopathy patients comprised a Clinical Activity Score of at least 3, a NOSPECS grade of at least 4, and duration under 3 months. CDR3 length equals 16 residues. CDR1 is SGHTA, CDR2 FQGTGA, per germline. The trim removed 8 bases at V and 2 bases at J, leaving 12 bases unmatched. This clonotype was found many times. Its antigen is as yet unknown.

The clonotype originates from a man aged 18-30 years with Graves' ophthalmopathy. What was sequenced was blood. The chain recombines TRBV7-3 with TRBJ2-7, with TRBD1 identical over 10 bases. DNA for the CDR3: TGTGCCAGCCTCTCCGGGACAGGGGTCACGACCTACGAGCAGTACTTC. Its protein product is CASLSGTGVTTYEQYF.